This TCR beta chain was identified during a study of CD8 T cells in ankylosing spondylitis. Study findings and constraints: Several of the motif variants were reported before in synovial fluid and blood from reactive arthritis. Ankylosing spondylitis blood seemed to carry a telltale TCR beta motif made of under ten highly homologous variants. CD8+ disease-linked clones were present at relatively low frequencies in blood. Clones linked to disease were reported to show significant enrichment in matched ankylosing spondylitis synovial fluid.

The CDR3 extends over 14 amino acids. Trimming cost V 3 bases and J 2 bases, with 8 bases left between them. The germline V gene encodes CDR1 DFQATT and CDR2 SNEGSKA (reference sequence). Making use of molecular barcodes, quantitative 5'-RACE generated TCR beta libraries. One entry per CDR3 protein results from TCRdb running MiXCR on the 5' RACE reads. The repertoire consists of roughly 700,000 distinct CDR3 sequences, with 15% to 20% occurring once and the leading ten covering approximately 18%. This clonotype has only a few counts. Its specificity is unknown. This receptor was identified in a male donor with ankylosing spondylitis. The specimen was blood, either unsorted or a sorted T cell fraction (not recorded which). The chain is built from TRBV20-1 and TRBJ1-6; no firm D call. The CDR3: CSASPTAYNSPLHF. The DNA of the CDR3 is TGCAGTGCTAGTCCGACGGCCTATAATTCACCCCTCCACTTT.